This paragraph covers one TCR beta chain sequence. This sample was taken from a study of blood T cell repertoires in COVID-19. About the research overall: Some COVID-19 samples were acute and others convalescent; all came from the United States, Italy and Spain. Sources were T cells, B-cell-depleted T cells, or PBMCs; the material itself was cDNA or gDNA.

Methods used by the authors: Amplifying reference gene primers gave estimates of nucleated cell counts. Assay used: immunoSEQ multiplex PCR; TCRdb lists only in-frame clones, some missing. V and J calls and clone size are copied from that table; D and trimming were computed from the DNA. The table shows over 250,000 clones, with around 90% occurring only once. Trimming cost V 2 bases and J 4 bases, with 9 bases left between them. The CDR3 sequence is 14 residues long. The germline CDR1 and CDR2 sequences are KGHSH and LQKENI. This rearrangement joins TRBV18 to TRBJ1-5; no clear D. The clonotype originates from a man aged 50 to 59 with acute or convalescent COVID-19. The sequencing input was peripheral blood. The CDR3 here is CASSPATANQPQHF. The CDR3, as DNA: TGTGCCAGCTCACCAGCCACAGCTAATCAGCCCCAGCATTTT.